Below, one T cell receptor (beta chain) is given with its context. These data originate in a study of shared clonotypes between healthy human individuals. Profiling relied on immunoSEQ multiplex PCR, and the TCRdb table lists in-frame clones only, not all of them. Of 550,000 to 700,000 clones in the sample, roughly 73% were seen once. The V gene end was trimmed by 5 bases and the J gene end by 8 bases; junction bases not matched to a gene: 3. The CDR3 is 14 residues long. CDR1 is MNHNY and CDR2 is SVGAGI in the germline V gene (reference sequence). Sequencing used memory CD4+ T cells sorted from blood. As to subset: CD45RA-negative fraction. J is TRBJ1-4 and V is TRBV6-6, with 12 bases that match TRBD1. The source of this sequence is a woman between 25 and 40 years old in good health. The CDR3 DNA sequence: TGTGCCAGCAGTCGAGGGACAGGGGGCGAAAAACTGTTTTTT. Encoded protein: CASSRGTGGEKLFF.